These 15 T cell receptor beta chains were all obtained from the same sample, sequenced in a study of T cells in women clearing cervical HPV infection. Method: immunoSEQ multiplex PCR; TCRdb's copy keeps in-frame clones and lacks some. This listing includes around 22,000 clones. Sequenced input: blood buffy coat. The receptors derive from a woman between 18 and 70 years old with a cervical HPV16 infection that either progressed to CIN3+ or cleared (not recorded which).

Concerning this clone: The DNA ends 3 residues before the CDR3 does, and the rest of the CDR3 is filled in from the germline J gene. The J gene is TRBJ2-7, the V gene TRBV11-2; the D gene is possibly TRBD2 (6 bases). CDR3 length: 15 amino acids. The germline V gene encodes CDR1 SGHAT and CDR2 FQNNGV. Trimming removed 1 base at V and 2 bases at J, with 12 bases between. CDR3 bases read: TGTGCCAGCAGCTTAGGGAGGGCTACGGCCTACGAG. Translation: CASSLGRATAYE. The full CDR3 sequence reads CASSLGRATAYEQYF.

As concerns this clone: Sequencing ends 3 residues short of the CDR3 end; the germline J gene provides the rest. The chain uses TRBV20-1 and TRBJ2-3; 7 positions agree with TRBD1. The V segment lost 0 bases and the J segment 0 bases; nucleotides outside the gene matches: 9. The CDR3 contains 17 residues. The V gene's germline CDR1 is DFQATT and CDR2 SNEGSKA (reference sequence). The CDR3 loop is CSARDPRTGLSTDTQYF. The DNA read from the CDR3 is TGCAGTGCTAGAGATCCGCGGACAGGACTGAGCACAGATACG.

Turning to this clone: The CDR3 is cut off 3 residues early in the read; its end comes from the germline J gene. V usage is TRBV29-1 and J usage is TRBJ2-1, with TRBD2 matching 8 bases. The CDR3 is 14 amino acids. Germline values: CDR1 SQVTM, CDR2 ANQGSEA. Unmatched junction bases numbered 6, after V lost 2 bases and J lost 6 bases. CDR3 DNA (partial): TGCAGCGTTGAACCAGCGGGAGCTTCCAATGAG. It yields the protein CSVEPAGASNE. The full CDR3 sequence reads CSVEPAGASNEQFF.

Concerning this clone itself: The sequence runs out 3 residues before the end of the CDR3; the remainder is reconstructed from the germline J gene. This rearrangement joins TRBV29-1 to TRBJ2-7; 8 positions match TRBD2. CDR3 length equals 12 residues. Per the germline V gene, CDR1 is SQVTM and CDR2 is ANQGSEA. Trimming cost V 8 bases and J 4 bases; bases outside gene matches: 7. Partial CDR3 DNA: TGCAGCTTCCGGGGGGGGGCTTACGAG. It codes for CSFRGGAYE. The CDR3 reads in full as CSFRGGAYEQYF.

In regard to this clone: The CDR3 end falls 3 residues outside the read, so it is completed with the germline J gene. This chain joins TRBV7-7 and TRBJ2-5, with 14 bases that match TRBD2. Germline assignment: CDR1 SSHAT and CDR2 FNYEAQ (reference sequence). This CDR3 has 15 residues. The V and J ends lost 5 bases and 2 bases, in that order; junction bases with no gene match: 1. The CDR3: CASSRLAGGQETQYF. Incomplete CDR3 DNA: TGTGCCAGCAGCAGACTAGCGGGAGGGCAAGAGACC.

As for this clone: The read ends 3 residues shy of where the CDR3 ends; the end is completed using the germline J gene. This chain links TRBV29-1 with TRBJ2-2, with a tentative D call TRBD1 (6 bases). The CDR3 is 14 amino acids. Germline CDR1 reads SQVTM; CDR2 reads ANQGSEA. The V and J ends lost 2 bases and 5 bases respectively, with 12 bases between them. Partial CDR3 DNA: TGCAGCGTTGAAAATACAGGGCGGACCGGGGAG. As protein: CSVENTGRTGE. The whole CDR3 protein is CSVENTGRTGELFF.

The CDR3 loop is CASRGPDRHEAFF. CDR3 bases read: TGTGCCAGCAGGGGTCCGGACAGGCATGAA. The chain links TRBV6-2 or TRBV6-3 to TRBJ1-1; TRBD1 matches 7 bases. The read gets to within 3 residues of the CDR3 end, and the germline J gene fills in the rest. The J segment lost 7 bases and the V segment lost 6 bases, leaving 8 bases of the junction unmatched. From germline, CDR1 is MNHEY and CDR2 SVGEGT. The CDR3 covers 13 residues.

Points on this clone: Coverage ceases 3 residues before the CDR3 finishes, and the germline J gene fills in the end. V is TRBV20-1 and J is TRBJ2-7, with unresolved D. Looked up from germline, CDR1 is DFQATT and CDR2 is SNEGSKA (reference sequence). V was clipped by 6 bases and J by 0 bases, with 12 bases between them. The CDR3 is made up of 13 amino acids. The covered CDR3 bases are TGCAGTGCCCGATCGGCGGTCTCCTACGAG. Translated: CSARSAVSYE. The full CDR3 protein reads CSARSAVSYEQYF.

As regards this clone: The CDR3 end lies 3 residues beyond the end of the read and is filled in from the germline J gene. J is TRBJ2-1 and V is TRBV5-5, with D perhaps matching TRBD2 (6 bases). Trimming stripped 6 bases from V and 6 bases from J, with 19 bases between. Germline V lookup: CDR1 SGHKS, CDR2 YYEKEE (reference sequence). This CDR3 contains 15 residues. The sequenced part of the CDR3 DNA is TGTGCCAGCATCACGATAGCGGATCACCTCAATGAG. It specifies CASITIADHLNE. The full CDR3 reads CASITIADHLNEQFF.

On this clone: The read terminates 3 residues ahead of where the CDR3 ends, so the germline J gene completes it. The J gene is TRBJ2-3, the V gene TRBV24-1, with TRBD2 identical over 7 bases. The CDR3 extends over 15 amino acids. The junction had 7 bases not matched to a gene; V was cut back by 4 bases and J by 4 bases. Germline CDR1 reads KGHDR; CDR2 reads SFDVKD. Incomplete CDR3 DNA: TGTGCCACCAGTGACCCCAGGGAGGGTCCAGATACG. This gives the protein CATSDPREGPDT. The CDR3 in its entirety is CATSDPREGPDTQYF.

A remark on this clone: The read ends 3 residues early relative to the CDR3; the germline J gene fills the gap. The chain combines TRBV20-1 with TRBJ1-5; D not resolved. The CDR3 totals 15 residues. Germline lookup yields CDR1 DFQATT and CDR2 SNEGSKA (reference sequence). The V gene lost 7 bases and the J gene lost 0 bases, with 16 bases spanning the gap. The CDR3 spells CSVGRSYYSNQPQHF. Partial CDR3 DNA: TGCAGTGTTGGCAGGTCCTATTATAGCAATCAGCCC.

On this clone: The sequence runs out 3 residues before the end of the CDR3; the remainder is reconstructed from the germline J gene. The genes are TRBV7-8 and TRBJ1-2; the match to TRBD1 covers 10 bases. Germline-derived CDR1 and CDR2 are SGHVS and FQNEAQ. V trimming: 0 bases; J trimming: 6 bases; junction bases outside the gene matches: 10. The CDR3 sequence is 17 residues long. CDR3 DNA (partial): TGTGCCAGCAGCTTAGCGCTTACCGGGACAGGGGTGGATGGC. Its translation is CASSLALTGTGVDG. The whole CDR3 sequence reads CASSLALTGTGVDGYTF.

The CDR3 loop reads CASSLAGGEGYTF. The CDR3 DNA, read in part, is TGTGCCAGCAGCTTAGCAGGGGGTGAGGGC. The rearrangement joins TRBV7-3 to TRBJ1-2; TRBD1 agrees at 7 bases. The DNA ends 3 residues before the CDR3 does, and the rest of the CDR3 is filled in from the germline J gene. CDR1 and CDR2 from the germline V gene are SGHTA and FQGTGA. This CDR3 comprises 13 residues. The full variable domain, in which reference TRBV7-3 and TRBJ1-2 provide the parts outside the CDR3, is GAGVSQTPSNKVTEKGKYVELRCDPISGHTALYWYRQSLGQGPEFLIYFQGTGAADDSGLPNDRFFAVRPEGSVSTLKIQRTERGDSAVYLCASSLAGGEGYTFGSGTRLTVV.

A remark on this clone: The sequence runs out 3 residues before the end of the CDR3; the remainder is reconstructed from the germline J gene. The chain uses TRBV20-1 and TRBJ2-7, with TRBD1 identical over 10 bases. There are 15 residues in the CDR3. The germline V gene has CDR1 DFQATT and CDR2 SNEGSKA (reference sequence). The V segment lost 3 bases and the J segment 3 bases; nucleotides outside the gene matches: 8. CDR3 loop: CSARGLRDRGYEQYF. The part of the CDR3 DNA that was read is TGCAGTGCTAGGGGCCTAAGGGACAGGGGCTACGAG.

About this clone: The CDR3 goes on 3 residues after the read ends, and that part is filled in from the germline J gene. V is TRBV19 and J is TRBJ2-2; possible D gene TRBD1, 6 bases. The CDR3 consists of 17 residues. Germline CDR1 reads LNHDA; CDR2 reads SQIVND (reference sequence). V gave up 10 bases and J gave up 0 bases, with 21 bases separating them. CDR3 DNA, as far as it was read: TGTGCCACCCAGGGGAACGGGGTCGGCGCGAACACCGGGGAG. It specifies CATQGNGVGANTGE. The CDR3 reads in full as CATQGNGVGANTGELFF. The full variable domain, completed using reference TRBV19 and TRBJ2-2, is DGGITQSPKYLFRKEGQNVTLSCEQNLNHDAMYWYRQDPGQGLRLIYYSQIVNDFQKGDIAEGYSVSREKKESFPLTVTSAQKNPTAFYLCATQGNGVGANTGELFFGEGSRLTVL.